The following is a T cell receptor (beta chain) sequence with its context. The source of the sample is a study of CD8 T cells in Susac syndrome. Study details: Blood was drawn from patients with Susac syndrome. At that point, they were therapy-naive, on corticosteroids, or on intravenous immunoglobulin alone.

Negative isolation yielded the CD8+ and CD4+ T cells, while FACS enriched the TEMRA cells. Trimming took 0 bases from V and 3 from J; bases not matched to a gene: 4. Per germline, CDR1 SGHDT and CDR2 YYEEEE. This CDR3 contains 16 residues. Random hexamers were used to reverse transcribe an amount of roughly 0.45 to 1 ug RNA. TCRdb re-called the immunoSEQ multiplex PCR reads with MiXCR, one entry per CDR3 protein. The table includes roughly 200,000 distinct CDR3 sequences, roughly 90% detected once. The rearrangement links TRBV5-6 to TRBJ2-3; 10 nucleotides align to TRBD1. The sequence derives from a human donor with Susac syndrome. Input material: CD4+ T cells from PBMCs. The chain's CDR3 is CASSLALGQGTDTQYF. CDR3 DNA: TGTGCCAGCAGCTTGGCCTTGGGACAGGGGACAGATACGCAGTATTTT.